Listed here are 7 T cell receptor beta chains from one sample, sequenced in a study of T cells in Graves' hyperthyroidism and ophthalmopathy. RNA transcripts provided the source from which TCR beta CDR3 regions were amplified. The TCR CDR3 was amplified in a first-round RT-PCR using the HTBI primer set. TCRdb recomputed calls from the multiplex PCR reads with MiXCR, one row per CDR3 protein. The sample lists fewer than 550,000 distinct CDR3 sequences; 15% to 18% were seen once. Sequenced input: blood. The receptors here all came from a young woman with Graves' hyperthyroidism.

This clonotype was detected many times. The chain carries TRBV10-1 and TRBJ2-3, with 10 bases fitting TRBD2. Germline CDR1 and CDR2: WNHNN and SYGVQD (reference sequence). The V and J ends lost 3 bases and 5 bases, in that order; junction bases with no gene match: 11. CDR3 size: 17 residues. The CDR3 spells CASSEVASGGAEDTQYF. The CDR3 region has the DNA TGCGCCAGCAGTGAAGTAGCGAGCGGGGGGGCTGAAGATACGCAGTATTTT.

The chain recombines TRBV6-5 with TRBJ2-3, with D possibly being TRBD2 (5 bases). The germline V gene has CDR1 MNHEY and CDR2 SVGAGI. The length of the CDR3 is 17 residues. Trimming took off 2 bases at V and 1 base at J, with 16 bases between the two ends. The CDR3 sequence: CASSYGFPVRGTDTQYF. Here the CDR3 DNA reads TGTGCCAGCAGTTACGGATTCCCGGTGAGGGGCACAGATACGCAGTATTTT.

The rearrangement uses TRBV10-3 and TRBJ2-1, with 9 bases that match TRBD2. The CDR3 is 16 amino acids. With V trimmed by 2 bases and J by 4 bases, 6 bases remained unmatched. Germline values: CDR1 ENHRY, CDR2 SYGVKD. This CDR3 is CAISENPAGGYNEQFF. The CDR3 coding sequence is TGTGCCATCAGTGAGAACCCAGCGGGGGGTTACAATGAGCAGTTCTTC.

This clonotype was recorded a few times. The chain has TRBV12-3 or TRBV12-4 and TRBJ2-2; possible D gene TRBD2, 7 bases. The germline V and J ends were trimmed by 2 bases and 5 bases, with 12 bases remaining between them. CDR3 length: 15 amino acids. In DNA form, the CDR3 reads TGTGCCAGCAGTTTACAGGGGAGGGTAACCGGGGAGCTGTTTTTT. It specifies CASSLQGRVTGELFF.

The chain links TRBV6-2 or TRBV6-3 to TRBJ2-6; a weak D match, TRBD1 (6 bases). V was cut by 6 bases and J by 0 bases, with 12 bases left in between. Looked up from germline, CDR1 is MNHEY and CDR2 is SVGEGT. This CDR3 is built from 16 residues. The CDR3 region is CASSIQGNSGANVLTF. The CDR3 bases are TGTGCCAGCAGCATTCAGGGGAACTCTGGGGCCAACGTCCTGACTTTC.

V gene TRBV28 combines with J gene TRBJ1-6; D is possibly TRBD1 (5 bases). V gave up 6 bases and J gave up 8 bases, with 17 bases separating them. CDR1 and CDR2 from the germline V gene are MDHEN and SYDVKM. The CDR3 length is 15 residues. CDR3 DNA: TGTGCCAGCAGCTTCGGTACAGGAAAATATTCACCCCTCCACTTT. Protein sequence: CASSFGTGKYSPLHF.

This clonotype was picked up a small number of times. J is TRBJ2-3 and V is TRBV29-1; D tentatively fits TRBD1 or TRBD2 (5 bases each). The CDR3 has 13 residues. The germline gives CDR1 SQVTM, CDR2 ANQGSEA. V gave up 7 bases and J gave up 6 bases, with 17 bases separating them. CDR3 sequence: CSGERDLSDTQYF. DNA for the CDR3: TGCAGCGGCGAACGGGACCTCAGCGATACGCAGTATTTT.